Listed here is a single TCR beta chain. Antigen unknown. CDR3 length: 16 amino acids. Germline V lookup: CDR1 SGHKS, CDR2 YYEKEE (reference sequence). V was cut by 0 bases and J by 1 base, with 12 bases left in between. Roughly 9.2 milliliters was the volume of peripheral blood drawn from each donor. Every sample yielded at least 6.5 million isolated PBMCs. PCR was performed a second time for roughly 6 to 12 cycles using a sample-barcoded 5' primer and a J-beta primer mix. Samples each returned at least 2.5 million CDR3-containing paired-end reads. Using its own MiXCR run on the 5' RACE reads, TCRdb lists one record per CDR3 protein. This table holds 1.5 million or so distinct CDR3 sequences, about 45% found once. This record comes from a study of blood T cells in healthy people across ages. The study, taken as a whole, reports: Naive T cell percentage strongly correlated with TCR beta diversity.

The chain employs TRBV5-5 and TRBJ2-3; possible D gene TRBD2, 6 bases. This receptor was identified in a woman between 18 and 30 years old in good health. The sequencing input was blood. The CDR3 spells CASSLAGGYGTDTQYF. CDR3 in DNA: TGTGCCAGCAGCTTGGCCGGGGGATACGGCACAGATACGCAGTATTTT.